Listed below are T cell receptor beta chains from one sample, sequenced in a study of PD-L1 blockade in urothelial cancer. The data were produced by immunoSEQ multiplex PCR, yet TCRdb's version contains in-frame clones alone and is incomplete. The table records roughly 24,000 clones, 80% to 90% of them present only once. Specimen: PBMCs, collected around atezolizumab (anti-PD-L1) treatment. Receptors originate from a man in his sixties with urothelial cancer. CDR3s include the opening cysteine and the closing phenylalanine or tryptophan. A D gene is named only where the DNA matches it firmly. Clone size is not always given. Where it is, it says once, few, many or a class for expanded clones.

cdr3_aa cdr3_nt j_call v_call clone_size d_call
CASSKTGGDYGYTF TGTGCCAGCAGCAAGACAGGGGGCGACTATGGCTACACCTTC TRBJ1-2 TRBV7-2 - TRBD1
CASSFNQGAVKETQYF TGCGCCAGCAGCTTTAACCAGGGGGCGGTAAAAGAGACCCAGTACTTC TRBJ2-5 TRBV5-1 - TRBD1
CASSATGNQETQYF TGTGCCAGCAGCGCGACAGGGAACCAAGAGACCCAGTACTTC TRBJ2-5 TRBV9 - TRBD1
CASTPGLADSTDTQYF TGCGCCAGCACCCCGGGACTAGCAGATTCCACAGATACGCAGTATTTT TRBJ2-3 TRBV10-2 - TRBD2
CASSAAWGGKPKAFF TGTGCCAGCAGCGCCGCATGGGGGGGGAAACCTAAAGCTTTCTTT TRBJ1-1 TRBV9 - -
CASSVDGSSYEQYF TGTGCCAGCAGCGTAGACGGTTCCTCCTACGAGCAGTACTTC TRBJ2-7 TRBV9 - -
CASSPGAGGNEQFF TGCGCCAGCAGCCCCGGAGCAGGGGGAAATGAGCAGTTCTTC TRBJ2-1 TRBV4-3 - TRBD1
CASSQPGASFGYTF TGTGCCAGCTCCCAACCAGGGGCCTCCTTTGGCTACACCTTC TRBJ1-2 TRBV7-9 - -
CASSQVRGVNTGELFF TGTGCCAGCAGCCAAGTCCGGGGGGTAAACACCGGGGAGCTGTTTTTT TRBJ2-2 TRBV4-2 - TRBD2
CASSPLDSPGYLTDTQYF TGTGCCAGCTCACCACTAGACAGCCCAGGGTACCTCACAGATACGCAGTATTTT TRBJ2-3 TRBV18 - -
CASSGTALNTEAFF TGTGCCAGTAGCGGGACAGCGTTGAACACTGAAGCTTTCTTT TRBJ1-1 TRBV19 - TRBD1
CASSFPRQGGLFAKNIQYF TGCGCCAGCAGCTTTCCTCGACAGGGAGGACTCTTTGCCAAAAACATTCAGTACTTC TRBJ2-4 TRBV5-1 - -
CASSLLSSGNNEQFF TGCGCCAGCAGCTTGTTGTCTAGCGGAAACAATGAGCAGTTCTTC TRBJ2-1 TRBV5-1 - TRBD2
CASSIGTSGQETQYF TGTGCCAGCAGCATCGGGACTAGCGGCCAAGAGACCCAGTACTTC TRBJ2-5 TRBV25-1 few TRBD2
CASSSTGGYEQFF TGTGCCAGCAGCTCCACAGGGGGGTATGAGCAGTTCTTC TRBJ2-1 TRBV5-5 - TRBD1
CAWTRSGTERLNEQFF TGTGCCTGGACCCGTTCCGGGACAGAGAGACTAAATGAGCAGTTCTTC TRBJ2-1 TRBV30 - TRBD1
CASSQTGVYGYTF TGCGCCAGCAGCCAAACAGGAGTCTATGGCTACACCTTC TRBJ1-2 TRBV4-3 - -
CASGLQGAGNEQFF TGTGCTAGTGGTTTGCAGGGCGCGGGGAATGAGCAGTTCTTC TRBJ2-1 TRBV12-5 few -
CASSLSWRGDSDTQYF TGTGCCAGCAGCTTATCGTGGCGGGGGGACTCAGATACGCAGTATTTT TRBJ2-3 TRBV7-9 - TRBD2
CASSLRDTGSPLHF TGTGCCAGTAGCCTCCGGGACACTGGTTCACCCCTCCACTTT TRBJ1-6 TRBV19 few -
CASSERGNLFF TGTGCCAGCAGTGAGCGGGGGAACCTGTTTTTT TRBJ1-4 TRBV28 - -
CASSRTGNTEAFF TGTGCCAGCAGCCGTACAGGGAACACTGAAGCTTTCTTT TRBJ1-1 TRBV5-8 - -
CASSSSSGVSDTQYF TGTGCCAGCAGCTCGTCTAGCGGGGTATCAGATACGCAGTATTTT TRBJ2-3 TRBV11-3 - TRBD2
CASSTLATSYEQYF TGCGCCAGCAGCACTCTAGCGACCTCCTACGAGCAGTACTTC TRBJ2-7 TRBV5-1 - -
CASSLGQGASPQYF TGCGCCAGCAGCTTGGGACAGGGGGCCAGTCCCCAGTACTTC TRBJ2-5 TRBV5-1 - TRBD1
CASRQGARDTGELFF TGTGCCAGCCGACAGGGGGCGCGGGACACCGGGGAGCTGTTTTTT TRBJ2-2 TRBV18 - TRBD1
CASSRALAGGLVQYF TGTGCCAGCAGCCGGGCACTAGCGGGAGGCCTCGTTCAGTACTTC TRBJ2-5 TRBV14 once TRBD2
CASSLDRGWQETQYF TGTGCCAGCAGCTTGGACAGGGGGTGGCAAGAGACCCAGTACTTC TRBJ2-5 TRBV7-2 - TRBD1
CALAAGTANYGYTF TGTGCGCTGGCCGCCGGGACAGCTAACTATGGCTACACCTTC TRBJ1-2 TRBV30 - TRBD1
CASSIKAGNTEAFF TGTGCCAGTAGTATAAAGGCGGGGAACACTGAAGCTTTCTTT TRBJ1-1 TRBV19 once -